The 22 T cell receptor beta chains given below trace back to one sample, sequenced in a study of technical replicates of blood from a handful of donors. Profiling relied on immunoSEQ multiplex PCR, and the TCRdb table lists in-frame clones only, not all of them. The top ten clones hold approximately 0.24% of a sample with approximately 78,000 clones, over 95% of them seen once. Specimen: T cells isolated from PBMCs. The receptors were gathered from a human donor in good health.

The CDR3 sequence is CASSLSRANTEAFF. The CDR3 nucleotides read TGCGCCAGCAGCTTGTCGCGGGCGAACACTGAAGCTTTCTTT. V is TRBV5-1 and J is TRBJ1-1; no firm D call. V was cut by 1 base and J by 1 base, with 8 bases left in between. This CDR3 is built from 14 residues. Germline-derived CDR1 and CDR2 are SGHRS and YFSETQ.

The gene calls are TRBV28 and TRBJ1-1; D unclear. Between the trimmed V and J ends, which lost 2 bases and 0 bases, there was a span of 10 bases. This CDR3 is built from 15 residues. Germline loops: CDR1 MDHEN, CDR2 SYDVKM. The CDR3 coding sequence is TGTGCCAGCAGTTTAGCTTTCACTCTGAACACTGAAGCTTTCTTT. The encoded protein is CASSLAFTLNTEAFF.

The chain has TRBV7-3 and TRBJ1-2; TRBD1 might be the D (5 bases). V was cut by 8 bases and J by 0 bases, with 10 bases left in between. The CDR3 totals 13 residues. Germline V gene sequence: CDR1 SGHTA, CDR2 FQGTGA. CDR3 bases: TGTGCCAGCGGAACAGGCGCTAACTATGGCTACACCTTC. Amino acid sequence: CASGTGANYGYTF.

V usage is TRBV29-1 and J usage is TRBJ2-7, with TRBD1 identical over 7 bases. Germline V gene lookup returns CDR1 SQVTM and CDR2 ANQGSEA. The CDR3 consists of 12 residues. V shed 4 bases, J shed 6 bases, and the junction held 6 bases outside the gene matches. The CDR3 is CSVGTGISEQYF. The CDR3 DNA reads as TGCAGCGTTGGGACAGGTATCTCCGAGCAGTACTTC.

CDR3 loop: CASSLPGLASNTGELFF. The CDR3 DNA reads TGCGCCAGCAGCTTACCGGGACTAGCGTCTAACACCGGGGAGCTGTTTTTT. The genes are TRBV5-1 and TRBJ2-2, with 10 nucleotides matching TRBD2. Per the germline V gene, CDR1 is SGHRS and CDR2 is YFSETQ. The CDR3 covers 17 residues. Trimming cost V 2 bases and J 2 bases; bases outside gene matches: 6. Complete variable domain (other parts from reference TRBV5-1 and TRBJ2-2): KAGVTQTPRYLIKTRGQQVTLSCSPISGHRSVSWYQQTPGQGLQFLFEYFSETQRNKGNFPGRFSGRQFSNSRSEMNVSTLELGDSALYLCASSLPGLASNTGELFFGEGSRLTVL.

The CDR3 is CASSYADRGPHNEQFF. CDR3 sequence (DNA): TGTGCCAGCAGTTACGCGGACAGGGGGCCCCACAATGAGCAGTTCTTC. The chain has TRBV6-5 and TRBJ2-1; 11 bases fit TRBD1. Germline V gives CDR1 MNHEY, CDR2 SVGAGI. CDR3 length: 16 amino acids. Trimming at V came to 2 bases and at J to 5 bases, leaving 5 bases not matched to a gene.

The V and J genes are TRBV6-5 and TRBJ2-7; the match to TRBD1 covers 12 bases. Germline trimming cut 6 bases from V and 6 bases from J; bases unmatched to any gene: 6. In germline, CDR1 is MNHEY, CDR2 SVGAGI. CDR3 length: 14 amino acids. Here the CDR3 DNA reads TGTGCCAGCAGCCTCCGGGACAGGGGGCTCGAGCAGTACTTC. The encoded protein is CASSLRDRGLEQYF.

The rearrangement joins TRBV2 to TRBJ2-5, with 9 nucleotides matching TRBD1. The CDR3 runs to 12 residues. Germline assignment: CDR1 SNHLY and CDR2 FYNNEI. V trimming: 7 bases; J trimming: 5 bases; junction bases outside the gene matches: 2. This CDR3 is CASTGTGETQYF. Here the CDR3 DNA reads TGTGCCAGCACCGGGACAGGGGAGACCCAGTACTTC. The full variable domain, completed using reference TRBV2 and TRBJ2-5, is EPEVTQTPSHQVTQMGQEVILRCVPISNHLYFYWYRQILGQKVEFLVSFYNNEISEKSEIFDDQFSVERPDGSNFTLKIRSTKLEDSAMYFCASTGTGETQYFGPGTRLLVL.

This clone was seen only once. V usage is TRBV10-3 and J usage is TRBJ2-7; 11 nucleotides line up with TRBD2. The germline V gene has CDR1 ENHRY and CDR2 SYGVKD. The CDR3 spans 16 residues. V dropped 3 bases and J dropped 5; count of bases not matched to a gene: 9. The CDR3 DNA is TGTGCCATCAGTGATATACCTAGCGGGAGGTTCAACGAGCAGTACTTC. It encodes CAISDIPSGRFNEQYF.

The chain has TRBV6-5 and TRBJ2-7; 8 nucleotides align to TRBD1. From germline, CDR1 is MNHEY and CDR2 SVGAGI. J gave up 6 bases and V 1 base, and 5 bases lay outside the gene matches. This CDR3 spans 14 amino acids. The DNA of the CDR3 is TGTGCCAGCAGTTACTTTCAGGGGGCGTTCGAGCAGTACTTC. Amino acids: CASSYFQGAFEQYF.

This sequence joins TRBV5-1 and TRBJ1-1, with D possibly TRBD1 on 5 matching bases. V gave up 4 bases and J gave up 1 base, with 11 bases separating them. The V gene's germline CDR1 is SGHRS and CDR2 YFSETQ. This CDR3 has 14 amino acids. The CDR3 loop reads CASSRTGENTEAFF. CDR3 bases: TGCGCCAGCAGCCGTACAGGTGAGAACACTGAAGCTTTCTTT.

DNA for the CDR3: TGTGCCAGCTCACCGGGCAGGGCCCGTTCCTACGAGCAGTACTTC. It specifies CASSPGRARSYEQYF. The chain employs TRBV18 and TRBJ2-7; TRBD1 might be the D (5 bases). CDR3 size: 15 residues. Germline CDR1 and CDR2: KGHSH and LQKENI. Trimming cost V 3 bases and J 1 base, with 13 bases left between them.

The chain has TRBV6-6 and TRBJ1-5; unclear D gene. CDR3 length: 14 residues. Germline CDR1 MNHNY, CDR2 SVGAGI (reference sequence). V shed 5 bases and J shed 3 bases, with 11 bases lying between them. The CDR3 DNA is TGTGCCAGCAGTACCGGGTCCTACAATCAGCCCCAGCATTTT. It yields the protein CASSTGSYNQPQHF.

The rearrangement links TRBV5-1 to TRBJ2-3; possibly TRBD2 for D (6 bases). This CDR3 has 14 residues. Germline loops: CDR1 SGHRS, CDR2 YFSETQ. Trimming shortened V by 0 bases and J by 6 bases, and 11 bases separated the two germline ends. In DNA, the CDR3 is TGCGCCAGCAGCTTGGCGCTAGCGAGCGATACGCAGTATTTT. Encoded protein: CASSLALASDTQYF. The full variable domain, in which reference TRBV5-1 and TRBJ2-3 provide the parts outside the CDR3, is KAGVTQTPRYLIKTRGQQVTLSCSPISGHRSVSWYQQTPGQGLQFLFEYFSETQRNKGNFPGRFSGRQFSNSRSEMNVSTLELGDSALYLCASSLALASDTQYFGPGTRLTVL.

The chain uses TRBV7-2 and TRBJ1-2; 9 nucleotides align to TRBD1. Germline V CDR1 and CDR2: SGHTA, FQGNSA. CDR3 length equals 15 residues. J was trimmed by 8 bases and V by 2 bases; bases with no gene match: 9. The CDR3 DNA reads as TGTGCCAGCAGCTTATTGGTACAGGGGGCAGGGGGCTACACCTTC. It is translated as CASSLLVQGAGGYTF.

This chain links TRBV18 with TRBJ2-7; a weak D match, TRBD2 (5 bases). V lost 6 bases and J 3 bases, leaving 12 bases between the germline ends. Germline CDR1 KGHSH, CDR2 LQKENI. The CDR3 spans 13 residues. The CDR3 region has the DNA TGTGCCAGCTCGTTTGGCGGGTTCTACGAGCAGTACTTC. This sequence encodes CASSFGGFYEQYF.

This rearrangement joins TRBV7-9 to TRBJ2-5; D uncertain. This CDR3 is built from 13 residues. The V end lost 5 bases, the J end lost 5 bases, and 12 bases lay between the germline ends. Germline CDR1 SEHNR, CDR2 FQNEAQ (reference sequence). CDR3 sequence reads: CASSRGSQETQYF. CDR3 in DNA: TGTGCCAGCAGCCGTGGCAGTCAGGAGACCCAGTACTTC.

The chain uses TRBV7-2 and TRBJ1-3, with 7 nucleotides matching TRBD1. Germline lookup yields CDR1 SGHTA and CDR2 FQGNSA. The CDR3 totals 14 residues. The trim removed 3 bases at V and 3 bases at J, leaving 2 bases unmatched. The CDR3: CASSFQGDGNTIYF. In nucleotides, the CDR3 is TGTGCCAGCAGCTTTCAGGGGGATGGAAACACCATATATTTT.

This chain links TRBV6-5 with TRBJ2-7; no reliable D call. Trimming stripped 0 bases from V and 7 bases from J, with 10 bases between. The CDR3 extends over 13 amino acids. Germline V gene data show CDR1 as MNHEY and CDR2 as SVGAGI. The CDR3: CASSYSLSLEQYF. The CDR3 bases are TGTGCCAGCAGTTACTCGTTATCTCTAGAGCAGTACTTC.

V gene TRBV28 combines with J gene TRBJ1-2; 9 bases fit TRBD1. Per germline, CDR1 MDHEN and CDR2 SYDVKM. The V and J ends lost 7 bases and 6 bases, in that order; junction bases with no gene match: 3. The CDR3 loop spans 12 amino acids. The CDR3 sequence is CASNTGGNGYTF. The CDR3 bases are TGTGCCAGCAATACAGGGGGCAATGGCTACACCTTC.

The V and J genes are TRBV18 and TRBJ2-7, with 8 positions matching TRBD2. This CDR3 spans 13 amino acids. Germline lookup yields CDR1 KGHSH and CDR2 LQKENI. The V and J ends lost 4 bases and 9 bases, in that order; junction bases with no gene match: 8. This chain's CDR3 is CASSLTTSEVQYF. CDR3 in DNA: TGTGCCAGCTCACTTACGACTAGCGAGGTGCAGTACTTC.

The CDR3 nucleotides read TGTGCCAGCAGCTCCCTCGGAGGCGCCTATGGCTACACCTTC. Translated: CASSSLGGAYGYTF. This sequence joins TRBV27 and TRBJ1-2; D is uncertain. V shed 6 bases and J shed 4 bases, with 15 bases lying between them. CDR3 length: 14 amino acids. From germline, CDR1 is MNHEY and CDR2 SMNVEV (reference sequence).